A single sample gave rise to the 21 T cell receptor beta chains below, sequenced in a study of shared T cell receptors in the human thymus. Sequencing used immunoSEQ multiplex PCR; TCRdb keeps in-frame clones, though not all of them. The profile shows more than 300,000 clones, 95% of them singletons. Material: thymocytes. All receptors come from a human donor.

The V and J genes are TRBV7-2 and TRBJ2-1; TRBD2 aligns across 12 bases. This CDR3 comprises 18 residues. The V and J ends lost 5 bases and 3 bases, in that order; junction bases with no gene match: 11. CDR1 SGHTA and CDR2 FQGNSA come from the germline V gene. The chain's CDR3 is CASSPTPGLAGDYNEQFF. DNA of the CDR3: TGTGCCAGCAGCCCGACCCCGGGACTAGCGGGCGACTACAATGAGCAGTTCTTC.

J is TRBJ2-7 and V is TRBV18; D perhaps matches TRBD1 (5 bases). The CDR3 contains 17 residues. Germline lookup yields CDR1 KGHSH and CDR2 LQKENI. Trimming pared 0 bases from V and 6 bases from J, leaving 21 bases between. The CDR3 reads CASSPPGSLQAYREQYF. Written as DNA, the CDR3 is TGTGCCAGCTCACCACCGGGATCGTTACAGGCTTACCGCGAGCAGTACTTC.

The genes are TRBV6-5 and TRBJ1-2, with 9 bases lining up with TRBD1. There are 15 residues in the CDR3. J lost 5 bases, V lost 6 bases, and 10 bases had no gene match. CDR1 is MNHEY and CDR2 is SVGAGI in the germline V gene. CDR3 bases: TGTGCCAGCAGAGTTAGGGGACAGGGTTTTTATGGCTACACCTTC. It is translated as CASRVRGQGFYGYTF.

The J gene is TRBJ1-5, the V gene TRBV27; perhaps TRBD1 as D (6 bases). Trimming left V 5 bases short and J 7 bases short, with 12 bases between. The CDR3 runs 13 residues. CDR1 is MNHEY and CDR2 is SMNVEV in the germline V gene (reference sequence). In DNA, the CDR3 is TGTGCCAGCAGTCCAAACAGGGAACAGCCCCAGCATTTT. This translates into CASSPNREQPQHF.

The chain uses TRBV4-1 and TRBJ2-1; 7 bases agree with TRBD2. With V trimmed by 5 bases and J by 7 bases, 11 bases remained unmatched. This CDR3 is built from 15 residues. Germline CDR1 is MGHRA and CDR2 is YSYEKL. CDR3 sequence reads: CASSNRRESNNEQFF. In DNA form, the CDR3 reads TGCGCCAGCAGCAACAGGCGGGAGTCTAATAATGAGCAGTTCTTC.

The chain joins TRBV5-1 to TRBJ2-7; D gene ambiguous. This CDR3 is built from 15 residues. V was cut by 4 bases and J by 4 bases, with 18 bases left in between. Per germline, CDR1 SGHRS and CDR2 YFSETQ. Here the CDR3 reads CASSPKGGSLYEQYF. DNA of the CDR3: TGCGCCAGCAGCCCCAAAGGCGGCAGTTTGTACGAGCAGTACTTC.

The chain has TRBV18 and TRBJ2-7, with D maybe TRBD2 (5 bases). Germline assignment: CDR1 KGHSH and CDR2 LQKENI. The CDR3 extends over 13 amino acids. Between the trimmed V and J ends, which lost 4 bases and 4 bases, there was a span of 11 bases. The DNA for the CDR3 is TGTGCCAGCTCACGTCCTAGCACATACGAGCAGTACTTC. It specifies CASSRPSTYEQYF.

This chain joins TRBV19 and TRBJ2-1, with D unresolved. The CDR3 loop spans 15 amino acids. Germline-derived CDR1 and CDR2 are LNHDA and SQIVND (reference sequence). Trimming took 6 bases from V and 6 from J, leaving 18 bases between them. Written as DNA, the CDR3 is TGTGCCAGTAGAGGTTGGGATAGTCCAGGCAATGAGCAGTTCTTC. Translated, it gives CASRGWDSPGNEQFF.

This chain connects TRBV6-1 to TRBJ2-3, with 12 bases identical to TRBD2. The CDR3 contains 15 residues. Trimming removed 7 bases from V and 4 bases from J; junction bases left unmatched: 6. Germline V gives CDR1 MNHNS, CDR2 SASEGT. CDR3 coding DNA: TGTGCCAGCAAATTGACTAGCGGGAGATCAGATACGCAGTATTTT. This sequence encodes CASKLTSGRSDTQYF.

This CDR3 reads CASSPIRTGGGYEQYF. The CDR3 DNA follows: TGCGCCAGCAGCCCGATTAGGACAGGGGGCGGTTACGAGCAGTACTTC. V and J are TRBV4-1 and TRBJ2-7; TRBD1 matches at 11 bases. Germline lookup yields CDR1 MGHRA and CDR2 YSYEKL. The CDR3 totals 16 residues. The V gene end was trimmed by 4 bases and the J gene end by 4 bases; junction bases not matched to a gene: 9.

The chain joins TRBV6-4 to TRBJ1-2, with D possibly TRBD1 on 5 matching bases. This CDR3 region has 15 residues. Germline CDR1 and CDR2: MRHNA and SNTAGT. Trimming took 4 bases from V and 6 from J, leaving 18 bases between them. The chain's CDR3 is CASSAAGLGGDGYTF. CDR3 in DNA: TGTGCCAGCAGTGCGGCAGGCCTTGGGGGAGATGGCTACACCTTC.

This clone was seen a single time. The rearrangement joins TRBV10-3 to TRBJ2-1, with D perhaps TRBD1 (5 bases). The CDR3 spans 15 residues. The V end lost 1 base, the J end lost 9 bases, and 16 bases lay between the germline ends. Germline CDR1 ENHRY, CDR2 SYGVKD. This CDR3 reads CAISELSVGQGEQFF. The DNA of the CDR3 is TGTGCCATCAGTGAGTTGTCTGTGGGTCAGGGTGAGCAGTTCTTC.

A single count supports this clone. The chain uses TRBV9 and TRBJ2-1; 8 nucleotides match TRBD2. Per the germline V gene, CDR1 is SGDLS and CDR2 is YYNGEE. CDR3 size: 14 residues. V was pared by 2 bases and J by 6 bases, with 4 bases of the junction left unmatched. CDR3 loop: CASSVPAGGNEQFF. CDR3 DNA sequence: TGTGCCAGCAGCGTCCCGGCGGGGGGCAATGAGCAGTTCTTC.

The chain has TRBV14 and TRBJ2-1, with a weak D call TRBD1 (5 bases). Germline V lookup: CDR1 SGHDN, CDR2 FVKESK. V gave up 5 bases and J gave up 2 bases, with 16 bases separating them. The CDR3 covers 16 residues. The CDR3 region is CASSADQGSAYNEQFF. CDR3 DNA sequence: TGTGCCAGCAGCGCGGATCAGGGAAGCGCCTACAATGAGCAGTTCTTC. Filled out from reference TRBV14 and TRBJ2-1, the complete variable domain reads EAGVTQFPSHSVIEKGQTVTLRCDPISGHDNLYWYRRVMGKEIKFLLHFVKESKQDESGMPNNRFLAERTGGTYSTLKVQPAELEDSGVYFCASSADQGSAYNEQFFGPGTRLTVL.

V usage is TRBV6-5 and J usage is TRBJ2-7; D is ambiguous. Germline CDR1 is MNHEY and CDR2 is SVGAGI. The germline V and J ends were trimmed by 5 bases and 0 bases, with 8 bases remaining between them. The CDR3 extends over 13 amino acids. The CDR3 reads CASSRQASYEQYF. CDR3 sequence (DNA): TGTGCCAGCAGTCGGCAGGCCTCCTACGAGCAGTACTTC.

DNA of the CDR3: TGTGCCAGCAGTTTTCACCGGGACAGGGGCTTATTGAATGAGCAGTTCTTC. It is translated as CASSFHRDRGLLNEQFF. V usage is TRBV28 and J usage is TRBJ2-1, with TRBD1 identical over 10 bases. With 3 bases clipped from V and 7 bases from J, the junction kept 12 bases outside the gene matches. This CDR3 has 17 residues. Germline-derived CDR1 and CDR2 are MDHEN and SYDVKM.

Only one count was recorded for this clone. The chain has TRBV7-8 and TRBJ1-4; D not certain. V shed 5 bases and J shed 5 bases, with 15 bases lying between them. Germline lookup yields CDR1 SGHVS and CDR2 FQNEAQ. This CDR3 spans 15 amino acids. This CDR3 reads CASSPNNGMNEKLFF. Written as DNA, the CDR3 is TGTGCCAGCAGCCCCAACAATGGGATGAATGAAAAACTGTTTTTT.

The chain employs TRBV28 and TRBJ2-7, with D possibly matching TRBD2 (5 bases). Trimming stripped 2 bases from V and 5 bases from J, with 16 bases between. This CDR3 has 15 residues. From germline, CDR1 is MDHEN and CDR2 SYDVKM. Here the CDR3 reads CASSLDPDGNHEQYF. In DNA, the CDR3 is TGTGCCAGCAGTTTAGACCCGGACGGGAACCACGAGCAGTACTTC.

The J gene is TRBJ1-5, the V gene TRBV6-4; a possible D gene is TRBD1 (6 bases). CDR1 and CDR2 from the germline V gene are MRHNA and SNTAGT. This CDR3 is 15 amino acids long. V shed 6 bases and J shed 2 bases, with 14 bases lying between them. For the CDR3, the DNA is TGTGCCAGCAGGGAGACAGAGGGGGGCAATCAGCCCCAGCATTTT. Its translation is CASRETEGGNQPQHF.

J is TRBJ2-7 and V is TRBV11-2; 7 nucleotides align to TRBD2. The germline V gene has CDR1 SGHAT and CDR2 FQNNGV. V shed 5 bases and J 4 bases; nucleotides not matched to a gene: 11. The CDR3 length is 15 residues. The CDR3, as DNA: TGTGCCAGCAGCCCCCTGGCGGGAGACGAGTACGAGCAGTACTTC. Translation gives CASSPLAGDEYEQYF.

Only one count was recorded for this clone. The gene calls are TRBV15 and TRBJ2-1, with 8 bases identical to TRBD1. Germline trimming cut 3 bases from V and 5 bases from J; bases unmatched to any gene: 33. CDR1 and CDR2 (germline): LNHNV, YYDKDF (reference sequence). The CDR3 sequence is 24 residues long. The CDR3 region is CATSRDLRQGHPRTLPKGDNEQFF. The DNA for the CDR3 is TGTGCCACCAGCAGGGACCTTCGACAGGGGCACCCTAGGACACTACCTAAAGGGGACAATGAGCAGTTCTTC.